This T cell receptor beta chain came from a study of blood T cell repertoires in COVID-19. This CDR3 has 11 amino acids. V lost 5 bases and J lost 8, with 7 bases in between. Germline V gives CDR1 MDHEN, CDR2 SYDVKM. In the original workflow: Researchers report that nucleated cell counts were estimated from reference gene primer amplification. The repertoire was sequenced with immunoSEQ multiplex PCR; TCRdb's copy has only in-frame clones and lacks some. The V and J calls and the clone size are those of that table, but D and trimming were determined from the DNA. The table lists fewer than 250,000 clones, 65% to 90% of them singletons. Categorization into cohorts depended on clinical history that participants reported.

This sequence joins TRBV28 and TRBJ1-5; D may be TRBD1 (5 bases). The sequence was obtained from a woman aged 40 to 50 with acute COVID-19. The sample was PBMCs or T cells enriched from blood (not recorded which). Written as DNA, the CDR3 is TGTGCCAGCAGTGGGGGGGAGCCCCAGCATTTT. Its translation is CASSGGEPQHF.